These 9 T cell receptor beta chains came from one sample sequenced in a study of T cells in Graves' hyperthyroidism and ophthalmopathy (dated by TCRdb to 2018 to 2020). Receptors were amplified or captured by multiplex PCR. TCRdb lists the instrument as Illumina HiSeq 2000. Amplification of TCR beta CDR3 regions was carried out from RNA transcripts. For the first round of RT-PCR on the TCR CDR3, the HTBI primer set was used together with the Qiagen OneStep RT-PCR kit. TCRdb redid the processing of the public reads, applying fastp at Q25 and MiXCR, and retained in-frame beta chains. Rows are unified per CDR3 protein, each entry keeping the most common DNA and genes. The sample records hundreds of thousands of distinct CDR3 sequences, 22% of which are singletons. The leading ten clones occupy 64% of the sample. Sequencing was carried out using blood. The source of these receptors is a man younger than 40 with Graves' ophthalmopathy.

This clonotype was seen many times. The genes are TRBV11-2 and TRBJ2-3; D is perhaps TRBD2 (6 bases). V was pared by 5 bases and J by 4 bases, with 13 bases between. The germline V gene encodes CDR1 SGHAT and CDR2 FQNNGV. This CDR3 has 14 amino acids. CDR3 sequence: CASSIGTPADTQYF. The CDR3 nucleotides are TGTGCCAGCAGCATAGGGACTCCCGCAGATACGCAGTATTTT.

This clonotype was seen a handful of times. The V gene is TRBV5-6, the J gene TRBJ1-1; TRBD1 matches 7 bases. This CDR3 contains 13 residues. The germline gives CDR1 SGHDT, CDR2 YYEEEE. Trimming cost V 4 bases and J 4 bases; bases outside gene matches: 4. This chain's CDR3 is CASSLGQFTEAFF. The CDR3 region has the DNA TGTGCCAGCAGCCTGGGACAGTTCACTGAAGCTTTCTTT. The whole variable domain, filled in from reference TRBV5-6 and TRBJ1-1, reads DAGVTQSPTHLIKTRGQQVTLRCSPKSGHDTVSWYQQALGQGPQFIFQYYEEEERQRGNFPDRFSGHQFPNYSSELNVNALLLGDSALYLCASSLGQFTEAFFGQGTRLTVV.

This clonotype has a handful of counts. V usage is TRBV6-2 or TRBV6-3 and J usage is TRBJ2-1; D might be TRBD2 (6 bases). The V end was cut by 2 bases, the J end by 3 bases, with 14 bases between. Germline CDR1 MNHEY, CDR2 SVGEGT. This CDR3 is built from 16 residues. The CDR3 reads CASSYEVAAFYNEQFF. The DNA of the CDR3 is TGTGCCAGCAGTTACGAAGTAGCGGCGTTCTACAATGAGCAGTTCTTC.

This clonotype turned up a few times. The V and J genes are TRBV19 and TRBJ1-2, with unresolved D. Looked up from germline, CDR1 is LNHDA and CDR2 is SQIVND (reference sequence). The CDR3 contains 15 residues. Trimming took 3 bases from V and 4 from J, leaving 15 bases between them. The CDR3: CASSMGPLDFYGYTF. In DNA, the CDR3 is TGTGCCAGTAGTATGGGCCCCCTCGACTTCTATGGCTACACCTTC.

CDR3: CASRSTSRGGNGELFF. CDR3 nucleotides: TGTGCCAGCAGGTCTACTAGCAGAGGGGGGAACGGGGAGCTGTTTTTT. The J gene is TRBJ2-2, the V gene TRBV6-5; D tentatively reads TRBD1 or TRBD2 (6 bases each). Trimming removed 6 bases at V and 7 bases at J, with 21 bases between. The CDR3 is made up of 16 amino acids. Germline V gene lookup returns CDR1 MNHEY and CDR2 SVGAGI.

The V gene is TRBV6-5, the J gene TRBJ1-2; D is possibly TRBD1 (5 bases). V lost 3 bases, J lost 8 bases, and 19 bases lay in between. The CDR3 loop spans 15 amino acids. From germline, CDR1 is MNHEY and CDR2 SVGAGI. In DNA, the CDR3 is TGTGCCAGCAGTTATACCCAACGTCACGGGGACGGCTACACCTTC. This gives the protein CASSYTQRHGDGYTF.

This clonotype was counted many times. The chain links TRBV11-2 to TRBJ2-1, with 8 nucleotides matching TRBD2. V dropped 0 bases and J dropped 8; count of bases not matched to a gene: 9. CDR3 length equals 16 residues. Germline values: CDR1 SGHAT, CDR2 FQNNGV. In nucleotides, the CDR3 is TGTGCCAGCAGCTTAGACAGAGCGGGAGCTTCCGATGAGCAGTTCTTC. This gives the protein CASSLDRAGASDEQFF.

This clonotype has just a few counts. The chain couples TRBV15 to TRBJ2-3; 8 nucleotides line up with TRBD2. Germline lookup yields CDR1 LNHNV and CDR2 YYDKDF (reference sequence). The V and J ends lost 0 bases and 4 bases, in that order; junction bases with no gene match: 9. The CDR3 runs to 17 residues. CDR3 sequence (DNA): TGTGCCACCAGCAGAGAAGCCGCGGGAGCGGGGGCAGATACGCAGTATTTT. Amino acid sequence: CATSREAAGAGADTQYF.

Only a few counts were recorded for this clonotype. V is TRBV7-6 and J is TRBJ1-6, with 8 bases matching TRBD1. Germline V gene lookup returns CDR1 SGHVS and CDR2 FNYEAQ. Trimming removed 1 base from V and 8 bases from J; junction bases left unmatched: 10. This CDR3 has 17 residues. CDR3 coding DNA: TGTGCCAGCAGCTTAGTAGCGGCAGGGGGCTCGTATTCACCCCTCCACTTT. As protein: CASSLVAAGGSYSPLHF.